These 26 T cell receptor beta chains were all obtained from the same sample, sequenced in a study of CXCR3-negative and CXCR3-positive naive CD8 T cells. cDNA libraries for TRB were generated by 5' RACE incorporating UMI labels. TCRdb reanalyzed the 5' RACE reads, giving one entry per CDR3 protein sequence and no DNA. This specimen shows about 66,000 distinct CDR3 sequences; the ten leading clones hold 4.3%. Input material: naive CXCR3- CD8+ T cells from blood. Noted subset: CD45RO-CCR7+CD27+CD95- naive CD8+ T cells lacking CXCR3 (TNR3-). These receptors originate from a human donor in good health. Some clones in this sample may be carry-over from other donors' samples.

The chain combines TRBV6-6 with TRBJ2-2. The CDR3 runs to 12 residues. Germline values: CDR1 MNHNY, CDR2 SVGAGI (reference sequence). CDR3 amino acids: CASSFGPGELFF.

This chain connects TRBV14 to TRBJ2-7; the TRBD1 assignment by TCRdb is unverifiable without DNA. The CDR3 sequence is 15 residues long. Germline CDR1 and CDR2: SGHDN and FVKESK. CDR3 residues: CASSQDRQGVREQYF.

CDR3: CASSFAGSDTQYF. The genes are TRBV5-5 and TRBJ2-3. CDR3 length: 13 amino acids. Germline V gene sequence: CDR1 SGHKS, CDR2 YYEKEE (reference sequence). Full variable domain (remainder filled in from reference TRBV5-5 and TRBJ2-3): DAGVTQSPTHLIKTRGQQVTLRCSPISGHKSVSWYQQVLGQGPQFIFQYYEKEERGRGNFPDRFSARQFPNYSSELNVNALLLGDSALYLCASSFAGSDTQYFGPGTRLTVL.

Here the CDR3 reads CASSYHGLAGYNEQFF. The V and J genes are TRBV6-5 and TRBJ2-1; without DNA, the TCRdb call of TRBD2 cannot be checked. The germline CDR1 and CDR2 sequences are MNHEY and SVGAGI. This CDR3 comprises 16 residues.

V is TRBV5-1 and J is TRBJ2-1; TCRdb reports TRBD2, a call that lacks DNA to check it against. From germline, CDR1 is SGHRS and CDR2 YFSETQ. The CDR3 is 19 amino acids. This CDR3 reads CASSLWYVAGGPSTDEQFF.

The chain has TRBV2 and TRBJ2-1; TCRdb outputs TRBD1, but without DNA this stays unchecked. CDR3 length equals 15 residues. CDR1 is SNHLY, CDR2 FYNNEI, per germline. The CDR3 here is CASSAGTGGLYEQFF.

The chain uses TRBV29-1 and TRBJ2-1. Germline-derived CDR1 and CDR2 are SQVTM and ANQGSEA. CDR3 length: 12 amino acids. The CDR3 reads CSVGPIYNEQFF.

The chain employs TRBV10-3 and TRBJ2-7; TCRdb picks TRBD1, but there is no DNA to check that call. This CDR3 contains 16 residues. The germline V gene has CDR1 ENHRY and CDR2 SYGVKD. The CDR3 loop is CAISDSGTGYSYEQYF.

This CDR3 is CAGKRDRGWNTEAFF. The chain employs TRBV12-3 or TRBV12-4 and TRBJ1-1; TCRdb lists TRBD1, though no DNA is available to test this call. The CDR3 totals 15 residues.

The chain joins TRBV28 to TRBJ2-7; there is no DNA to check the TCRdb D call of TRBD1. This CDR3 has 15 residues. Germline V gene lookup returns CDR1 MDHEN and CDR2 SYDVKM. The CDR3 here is CASSFPRDTFYEQYF.

CDR3 region: CATSGGERDTGELFF. The chain links TRBV24-1 to TRBJ2-2; TCRdb returns TRBD2, unconfirmable since there is no DNA. Germline V lookup: CDR1 KGHDR, CDR2 SFDVKD. This CDR3 is 15 amino acids long.

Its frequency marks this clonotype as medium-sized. CDR3 in amino acids: CASSFIASGANSMNTEAFF. This chain uses TRBV7-9 with TRBJ1-1. This CDR3 contains 19 residues. In germline, CDR1 is SEHNR, CDR2 FQNEAQ (reference sequence).

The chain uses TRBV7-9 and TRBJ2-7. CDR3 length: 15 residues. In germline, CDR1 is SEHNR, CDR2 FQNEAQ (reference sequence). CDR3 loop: CASSNAGQGSYEQYF.

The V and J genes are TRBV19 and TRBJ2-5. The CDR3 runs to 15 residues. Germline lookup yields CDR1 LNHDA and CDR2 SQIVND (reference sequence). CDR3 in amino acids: CASSIGLDQRETQYF.

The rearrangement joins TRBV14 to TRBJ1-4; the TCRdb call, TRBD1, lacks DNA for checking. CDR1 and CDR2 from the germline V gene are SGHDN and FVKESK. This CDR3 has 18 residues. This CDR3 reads CASSPKTAYQSTNEKLFF. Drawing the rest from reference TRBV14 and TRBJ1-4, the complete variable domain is EAGVTQFPSHSVIEKGQTVTLRCDPISGHDNLYWYRRVMGKEIKFLLHFVKESKQDESGMPNNRFLAERTGGTYSTLKVQPAELEDSGVYFCASSPKTAYQSTNEKLFFGSGTQLSVL.

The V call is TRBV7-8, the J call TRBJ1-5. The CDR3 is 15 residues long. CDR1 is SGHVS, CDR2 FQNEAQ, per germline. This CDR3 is CASTSGLYSNQPQHF.

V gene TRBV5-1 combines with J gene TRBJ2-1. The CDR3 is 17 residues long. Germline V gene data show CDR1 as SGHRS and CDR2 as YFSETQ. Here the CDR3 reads CASSFLSAGGTYNEQFF. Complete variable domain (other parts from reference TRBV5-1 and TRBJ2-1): KAGVTQTPRYLIKTRGQQVTLSCSPISGHRSVSWYQQTPGQGLQFLFEYFSETQRNKGNFPGRFSGRQFSNSRSEMNVSTLELGDSALYLCASSFLSAGGTYNEQFFGPGTRLTVL.

CDR3 loop: CASSLAPGPTNYGYTF. V and J are TRBV7-9 and TRBJ1-2. Germline V CDR1 and CDR2: SEHNR, FQNEAQ (reference sequence). The CDR3 covers 16 residues.

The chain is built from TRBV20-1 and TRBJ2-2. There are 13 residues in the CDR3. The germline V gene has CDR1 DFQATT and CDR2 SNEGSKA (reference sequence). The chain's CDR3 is CSARDPQSGELFF.

The CDR3 loop is CASSRTLYQETQYF. This chain connects TRBV28 to TRBJ2-5. The CDR3 extends over 14 amino acids. The V gene's germline CDR1 is MDHEN and CDR2 SYDVKM.

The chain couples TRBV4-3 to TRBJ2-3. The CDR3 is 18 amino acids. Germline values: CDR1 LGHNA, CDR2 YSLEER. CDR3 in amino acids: CASSQDGSVAEPTDTQYF.

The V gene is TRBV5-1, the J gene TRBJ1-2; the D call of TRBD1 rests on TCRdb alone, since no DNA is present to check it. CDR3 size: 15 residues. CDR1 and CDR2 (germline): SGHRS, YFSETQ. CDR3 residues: CASSSRTVGMDGYTF. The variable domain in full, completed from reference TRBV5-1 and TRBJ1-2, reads KAGVTQTPRYLIKTRGQQVTLSCSPISGHRSVSWYQQTPGQGLQFLFEYFSETQRNKGNFPGRFSGRQFSNSRSEMNVSTLELGDSALYLCASSSRTVGMDGYTFGSGTRLTVV.

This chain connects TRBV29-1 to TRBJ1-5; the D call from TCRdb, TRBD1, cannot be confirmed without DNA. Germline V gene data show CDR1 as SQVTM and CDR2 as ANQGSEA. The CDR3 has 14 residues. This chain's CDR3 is CSVWSGRIDQPQHF.

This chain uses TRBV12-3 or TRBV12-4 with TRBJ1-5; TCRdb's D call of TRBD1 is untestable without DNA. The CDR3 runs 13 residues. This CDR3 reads CATRQGYNQPQHF.

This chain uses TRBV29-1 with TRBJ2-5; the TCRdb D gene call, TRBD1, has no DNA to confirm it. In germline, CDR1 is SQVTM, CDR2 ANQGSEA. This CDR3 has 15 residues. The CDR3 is CSVDGIGANQETQYF.

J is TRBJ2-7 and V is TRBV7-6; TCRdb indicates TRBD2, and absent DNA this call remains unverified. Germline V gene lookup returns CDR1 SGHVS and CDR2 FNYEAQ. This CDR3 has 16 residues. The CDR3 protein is CASSGGTSGPVYEQYF.